What follows describes a single T cell receptor beta chain. Its specificity is unknown. The Oncomine TCR Beta short-read assay was applied to DNA of cultured CD4+ T cells. A single record per CDR3 protein comes from TCRdb applying MiXCR to the PCR reads. Counted here are about 15,000 distinct CDR3 sequences, 50% to 65% occurring once; the ten biggest clones make up over 9%. The data were taken from a study of vaccination and CD4 T cells after COVID-19. Study outcomes and limitations: Spike mono-reactivity was found in 304 of the 307 vaccine-specific clones identified in convalescent patients.

Germline CDR1 is SNHLY and CDR2 is FYNNEI. The CDR3 has 11 residues. The V end was cut by 4 bases, the J end by 6 bases, with 5 bases between. Treatment given: roughly 10-day PBMC culture with coronavirus spike peptide pools or control peptides (ViraFEST assay). This sample comprised CD4+ T cells from blood, cultured in vitro, obtained before SARS-CoV-2 vaccination. The clonotype originates from a human donor who had recovered from COVID-19. The V gene is TRBV2, the J gene TRBJ2-3; D not resolved. CDR3 sequence reads: CASSGEDTQYF. CDR3 coding DNA: TGTGCCAGCAGTGGCGAGGATACGCAGTATTTT.